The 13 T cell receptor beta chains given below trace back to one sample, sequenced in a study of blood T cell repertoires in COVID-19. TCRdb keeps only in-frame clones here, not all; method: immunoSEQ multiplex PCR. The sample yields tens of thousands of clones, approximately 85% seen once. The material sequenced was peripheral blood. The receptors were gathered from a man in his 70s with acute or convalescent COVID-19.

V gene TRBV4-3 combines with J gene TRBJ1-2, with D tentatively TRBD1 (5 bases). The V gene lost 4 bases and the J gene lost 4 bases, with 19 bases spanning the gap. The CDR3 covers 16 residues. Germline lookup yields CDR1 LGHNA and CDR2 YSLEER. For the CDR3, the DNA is TGCGCCAGCAGCCGCTTTTTGGAAGGGGACTCCTATGGCTACACCTTC. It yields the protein CASSRFLEGDSYGYTF.

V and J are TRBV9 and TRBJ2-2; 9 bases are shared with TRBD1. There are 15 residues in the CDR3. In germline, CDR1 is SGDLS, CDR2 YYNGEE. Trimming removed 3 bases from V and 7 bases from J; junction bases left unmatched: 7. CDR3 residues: CASSGGTGYDGELFF. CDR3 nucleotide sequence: TGTGCCAGCAGCGGCGGGACAGGGTATGACGGGGAGCTGTTTTTT.

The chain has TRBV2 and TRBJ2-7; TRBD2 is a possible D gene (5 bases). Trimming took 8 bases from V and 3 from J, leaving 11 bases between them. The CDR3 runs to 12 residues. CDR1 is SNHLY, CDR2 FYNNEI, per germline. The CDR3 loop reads CASSSAGYEQYF. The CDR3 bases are TGTGCCAGCTCCTCGGCGGGCTACGAGCAGTACTTC.

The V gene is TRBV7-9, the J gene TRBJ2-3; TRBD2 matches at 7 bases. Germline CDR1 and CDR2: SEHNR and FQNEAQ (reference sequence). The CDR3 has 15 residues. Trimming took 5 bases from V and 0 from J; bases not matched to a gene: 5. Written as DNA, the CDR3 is TGTGCCAGCAGCCCTAGCGGCTACAGCACAGATACGCAGTATTTT. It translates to CASSPSGYSTDTQYF.

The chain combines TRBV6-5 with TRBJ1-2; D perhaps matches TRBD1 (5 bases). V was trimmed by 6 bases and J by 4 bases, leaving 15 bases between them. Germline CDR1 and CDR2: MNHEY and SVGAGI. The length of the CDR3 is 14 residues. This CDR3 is CASRGGDEVYGYTF. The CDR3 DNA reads TGTGCCAGCAGGGGAGGGGATGAGGTCTATGGCTACACCTTC.

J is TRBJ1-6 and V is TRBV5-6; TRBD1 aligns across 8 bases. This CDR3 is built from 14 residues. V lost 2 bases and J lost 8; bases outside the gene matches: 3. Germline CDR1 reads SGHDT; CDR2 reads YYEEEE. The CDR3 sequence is CASSFAQGDSPLHF. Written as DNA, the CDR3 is TGTGCCAGCAGCTTCGCACAGGGGGATTCACCCCTCCACTTT.

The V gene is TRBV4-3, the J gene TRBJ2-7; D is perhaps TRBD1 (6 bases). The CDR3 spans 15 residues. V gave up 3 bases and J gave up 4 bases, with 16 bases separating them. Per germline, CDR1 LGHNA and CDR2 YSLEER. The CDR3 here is CASSQGHEGLYEQYF. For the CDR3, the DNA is TGCGCCAGCAGCCAGGGACACGAGGGGCTTTACGAGCAGTACTTC.

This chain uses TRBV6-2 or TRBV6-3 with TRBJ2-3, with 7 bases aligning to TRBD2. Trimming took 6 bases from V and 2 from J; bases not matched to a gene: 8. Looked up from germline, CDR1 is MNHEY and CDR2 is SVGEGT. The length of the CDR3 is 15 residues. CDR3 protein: CASRPGTTFTDTQYF. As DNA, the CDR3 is TGTGCCAGCAGACCTGGGACTACCTTCACAGATACGCAGTATTTT.

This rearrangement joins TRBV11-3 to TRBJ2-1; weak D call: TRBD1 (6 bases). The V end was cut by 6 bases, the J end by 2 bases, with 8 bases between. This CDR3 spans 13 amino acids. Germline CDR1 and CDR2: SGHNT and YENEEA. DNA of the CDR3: TGTGCCAGCAGTCAGGGGACCTACAATGAGCAGTTCTTC. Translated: CASSQGTYNEQFF.

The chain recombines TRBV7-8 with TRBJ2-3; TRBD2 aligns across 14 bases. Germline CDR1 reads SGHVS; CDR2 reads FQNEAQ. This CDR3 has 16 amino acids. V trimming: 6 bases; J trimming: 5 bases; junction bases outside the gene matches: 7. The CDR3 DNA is TGTGCCAGCAGGGCTATGGGACTAGCGGGAGAAGATACGCAGTATTTT. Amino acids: CASRAMGLAGEDTQYF.

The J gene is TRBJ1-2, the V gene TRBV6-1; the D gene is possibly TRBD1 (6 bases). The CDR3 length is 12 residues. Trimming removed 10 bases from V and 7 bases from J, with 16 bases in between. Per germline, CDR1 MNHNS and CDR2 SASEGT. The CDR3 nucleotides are TGTGCCACAGCGAGGGGGGGCATTGGCTACACCTTC. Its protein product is CATARGGIGYTF.

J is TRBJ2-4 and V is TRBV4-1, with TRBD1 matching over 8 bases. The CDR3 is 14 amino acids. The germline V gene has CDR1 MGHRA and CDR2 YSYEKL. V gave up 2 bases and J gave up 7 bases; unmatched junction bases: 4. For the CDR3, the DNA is TGCGCCAGCAGCCAACAAAGGACAGGGAACATTCAGTACTTC. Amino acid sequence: CASSQQRTGNIQYF.

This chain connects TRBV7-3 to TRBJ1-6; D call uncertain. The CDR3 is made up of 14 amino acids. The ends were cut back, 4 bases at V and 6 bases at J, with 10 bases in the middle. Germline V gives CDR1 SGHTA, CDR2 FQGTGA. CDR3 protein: CASSSQAFNSPLHF. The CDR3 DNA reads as TGTGCCAGCAGCTCGCAGGCTTTTAATTCACCCCTCCACTTT.